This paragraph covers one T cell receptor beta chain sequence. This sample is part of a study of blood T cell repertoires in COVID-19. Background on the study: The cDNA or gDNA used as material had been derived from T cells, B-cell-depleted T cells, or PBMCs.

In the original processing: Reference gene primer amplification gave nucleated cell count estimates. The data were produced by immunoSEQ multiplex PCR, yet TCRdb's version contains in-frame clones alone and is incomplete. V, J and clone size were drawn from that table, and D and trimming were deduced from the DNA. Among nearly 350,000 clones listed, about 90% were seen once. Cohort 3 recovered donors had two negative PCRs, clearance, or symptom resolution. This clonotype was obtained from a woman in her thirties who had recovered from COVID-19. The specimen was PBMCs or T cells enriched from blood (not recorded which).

CDR3 region: CASSISDLGVSNYGYTF. Here the CDR3 DNA reads TGTGCCAGTAGTATTTCGGATTTAGGGGTCAGTAACTATGGCTACACCTTC. This chain uses TRBV19 with TRBJ1-2, with D possibly matching TRBD1 (5 bases). V dropped 3 bases and J dropped 1 base, with 18 bases sitting between them. Germline CDR1 LNHDA, CDR2 SQIVND (reference sequence). There are 17 residues in the CDR3. The entire variable domain, with the rest obtained from reference TRBV19 and TRBJ1-2, is as follows: DGGITQSPKYLFRKEGQNVTLSCEQNLNHDAMYWYRQDPGQGLRLIYYSQIVNDFQKGDIAEGYSVSREKKESFPLTVTSAQKNPTAFYLCASSISDLGVSNYGYTFGSGTRLTVV.